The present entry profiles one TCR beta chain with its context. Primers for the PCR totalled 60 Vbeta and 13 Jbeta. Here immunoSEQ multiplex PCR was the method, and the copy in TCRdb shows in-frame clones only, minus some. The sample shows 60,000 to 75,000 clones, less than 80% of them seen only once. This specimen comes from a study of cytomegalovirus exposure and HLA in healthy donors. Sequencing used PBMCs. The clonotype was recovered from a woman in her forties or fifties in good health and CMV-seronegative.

CDR3 protein: CASSPGGNYGYTF. The CDR3 DNA reads as TGTGCCAGCAGCCCCGGGGGGAACTATGGCTACACCTTC. The chain joins TRBV28 to TRBJ1-2; tentative D call: TRBD1 (5 bases). CDR1 is MDHEN and CDR2 is SYDVKM in the germline V gene. The CDR3 spans 13 residues. V was shortened by 6 bases and J by 2 bases, with 10 bases between the two germline ends.